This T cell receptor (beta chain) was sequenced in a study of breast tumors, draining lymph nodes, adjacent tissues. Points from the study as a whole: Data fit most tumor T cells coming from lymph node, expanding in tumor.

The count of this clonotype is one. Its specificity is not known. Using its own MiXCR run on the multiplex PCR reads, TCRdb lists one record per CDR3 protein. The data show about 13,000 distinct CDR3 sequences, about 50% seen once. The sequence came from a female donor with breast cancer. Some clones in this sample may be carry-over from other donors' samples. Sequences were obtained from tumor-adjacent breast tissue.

The DNA of the CDR3 is TGCAGTGCTAGAGTGGGAGGGGGGACAGCTAATGAAAAACTGTTTTTT. This encodes CSARVGGGTANEKLFF. The chain is built from TRBV20-1 and TRBJ1-4; TRBD1 matches at 7 bases. V trimming: 1 base; J trimming: 3 bases; junction bases outside the gene matches: 8. Germline CDR1 reads DFQATT; CDR2 reads SNEGSKA (reference sequence). The length of the CDR3 is 16 residues.